This passage covers 8 T cell receptor beta chains from one sample sequenced in a study of control samples from healthy donors and cancer patients. Here immunoSEQ multiplex PCR was the method, and the copy in TCRdb shows in-frame clones only, minus some. The data hold some 28,000 clones, with roughly 85% observed a single time. The sample was PBMCs. These receptors all come from a man aged 55-75 years with head and neck cancer.

The chain employs TRBV28 and TRBJ1-3; D might be TRBD1 (5 bases). This CDR3 spans 14 amino acids. V shed 2 bases and J shed 5 bases, with 10 bases lying between them. Germline CDR1 MDHEN, CDR2 SYDVKM. This chain's CDR3 is CASSLGGARNTIYF. The DNA of the CDR3 is TGTGCCAGCAGTTTAGGCGGGGCTAGAAACACCATATATTTT.

This clone has a handful of counts. The V gene is TRBV28, the J gene TRBJ1-5, with 7 bases aligning to TRBD1. V dropped 5 bases and J dropped 6; count of bases not matched to a gene: 10. The CDR3 has 15 residues. The germline V gene has CDR1 MDHEN and CDR2 SYDVKM. Here the CDR3 DNA reads TGTGCCAGCAGTCTACCGACAGGGAAGGGTCAGCCCCAGCATTTT. Encoded protein: CASSLPTGKGQPQHF.

J is TRBJ1-1 and V is TRBV20-1; no definite D call. Trimming cost V 6 bases and J 8 bases, with 10 bases left between them. In germline, CDR1 is DFQATT, CDR2 SNEGSKA (reference sequence). The CDR3 extends over 10 amino acids. CDR3 DNA: TGCAGTGCCGTAATGGACGAAGCTTTCTTT. Translated: CSAVMDEAFF.

The V call is TRBV6-5, the J call TRBJ2-1, with a possible D match to TRBD2 (6 bases). The V gene's germline CDR1 is MNHEY and CDR2 SVGAGI. The length of the CDR3 is 15 residues. V lost 6 bases to trimming and J lost 1 base, with 13 bases between them. CDR3 nucleotides: TGTGCCAGCAGCGAGGCCGGGACTTCCTACAATGAGCAGTTCTTC. Encoded protein: CASSEAGTSYNEQFF.

The rearrangement links TRBV11-2 to TRBJ2-2; a weak D match, TRBD2 (6 bases). The CDR3 is 13 residues long. Germline-derived CDR1 and CDR2 are SGHAT and FQNNGV. V was pared by 5 bases and J by 8 bases, with 12 bases between. The DNA for the CDR3 is TGTGCCAGCAGCCAAACCCGGGGGGGGGAGCTGTTTTTT. Translating gives CASSQTRGGELFF.

The rearrangement links TRBV7-9 to TRBJ1-2; D is possibly TRBD1 (5 bases). The CDR3 runs to 14 residues. V shed 6 bases and J shed 7 bases, with 18 bases lying between them. From germline, CDR1 is SEHNR and CDR2 FQNEAQ (reference sequence). The chain's CDR3 is CASRQGRAQGGYTF. In DNA, the CDR3 is TGTGCCAGCAGGCAGGGTCGGGCCCAGGGTGGCTACACCTTC.

This chain uses TRBV3-1 (or the pseudogene TRBV3-2) with TRBJ1-2; tentatively, D is TRBD1 (6 bases). With 2 bases removed from V and 7 bases from J, the gap between germline ends came to 11 bases. CDR3 length: 13 amino acids. Germline loops: CDR1 LGHDT, CDR2 YNNKEL (reference sequence). The CDR3 region is CASSQQGQSGYTF. CDR3 bases: TGTGCCAGCAGCCAACAGGGGCAGTCTGGCTACACCTTC.

The chain carries TRBV6-6 and TRBJ2-7; no definite D call. V dropped 0 bases and J dropped 5 bases, with 11 bases sitting between them. CDR3 length equals 14 residues. Germline values: CDR1 MNHNY, CDR2 SVGAGI (reference sequence). Here the CDR3 DNA reads TGTGCCAGCAGTTACTCGGGCCAGTTTGACGAGCAGTACTTC. This encodes CASSYSGQFDEQYF.